The 10 T cell receptor beta chains below all came from one sample that was sequenced in a study of cytomegalovirus exposure and HLA in healthy donors. Using immunoSEQ multiplex PCR, the repertoire was profiled, and TCRdb retains in-frame clones only, with some absent. The table records roughly 130,000 clones, 89% of them present only once. The sequenced sample was PBMCs. These receptors all stem from a man in his thirties or forties in good health and CMV-seronegative.

This clone was detected only once. This sequence joins TRBV7-6 and TRBJ1-3; D unclear. CDR1 and CDR2 from the germline V gene are SGHVS and FNYEAQ. V was clipped by 0 bases and J by 5 bases, with 8 bases between them. There are 14 residues in the CDR3. The CDR3 is CASSLAPSRNTIYF. In nucleotides, the CDR3 is TGTGCCAGCAGCTTAGCGCCGTCTAGAAACACCATATATTTT.

The chain couples TRBV2 to TRBJ2-7; D is unresolved. This CDR3 has 13 amino acids. V lost 6 bases and J 7 bases, leaving 16 bases between the germline ends. Germline V gene data show CDR1 as SNHLY and CDR2 as FYNNEI. The DNA of the CDR3 is TGTGCCAGCAGCCTTACCTCATCCGGGGAGCAGTACTTC. Residues: CASSLTSSGEQYF.

The V and J genes are TRBV19 and TRBJ1-3; 8 nucleotides align to TRBD1. After removal of 7 bases from V and 0 bases from J, the junction contained 8 bases not matched to a gene. In germline, CDR1 is LNHDA, CDR2 SQIVND (reference sequence). CDR3 length: 16 residues. The CDR3 DNA is TGTGCCAGTACCCCGGACAGGGAATTCTCTGGAAACACCATATATTTT. Protein: CASTPDREFSGNTIYF.

The rearrangement links TRBV9 to TRBJ2-5, with D unclear. Germline CDR1 is SGDLS and CDR2 is YYNGEE. CDR3 length: 14 amino acids. V was clipped by 0 bases and J by 2 bases, with 8 bases between them. The chain's CDR3 is CASSVASVQETQYF. CDR3 in DNA: TGTGCCAGCAGCGTAGCTTCGGTTCAAGAGACCCAGTACTTC.

The chain uses TRBV9 and TRBJ1-6, with D uncertain. This CDR3 spans 13 amino acids. Germline V gene lookup returns CDR1 SGDLS and CDR2 YYNGEE. V lost 4 bases, J lost 6 bases, and 8 bases lay in between. CDR3 region: CASSMTANSPLHF. As DNA, the CDR3 is TGTGCCAGCAGCATGACTGCTAATTCACCCCTCCACTTT. Based on the CDR3 plus reference TRBV9 and TRBJ1-6, the full variable domain is DSGVTQTPKHLITATGQRVTLRCSPRSGDLSVYWYQQSLDQGLQFLIQYYNGEERAKGNILERFSAQQFPDLHSELNLSSLELGDSALYFCASSMTANSPLHFGNGTRLTVT.

The V and J genes are TRBV6-6 and TRBJ1-1; D perhaps matches TRBD1 (6 bases). The CDR3 covers 15 residues. V lost 6 bases, J lost 2 bases, and 16 bases lay in between. Germline values: CDR1 MNHNY, CDR2 SVGAGI (reference sequence). The CDR3, as DNA: TGTGCCAGCAGCAAAACCAGACAGGCAAACACTGAAGCTTTCTTT. Encoded protein: CASSKTRQANTEAFF.

The V call is TRBV11-2, the J call TRBJ1-6, with D perhaps matching TRBD1 (6 bases). Looked up from germline, CDR1 is SGHAT and CDR2 is FQNNGV. The length of the CDR3 is 15 residues. Trimming cost V 3 bases and J 10 bases, with 16 bases left between them. The CDR3 bases are TGTGCCAGCAGCTTTCGGGCGGGGGCTGGATCACCCCTCCACTTT. Translating gives CASSFRAGAGSPLHF.

The rearrangement joins TRBV9 to TRBJ2-2, with D possibly being TRBD1 (5 bases). The ends were cut back, 3 bases at V and 4 bases at J, with 10 bases in the middle. This CDR3 is 14 amino acids long. Germline CDR1 reads SGDLS; CDR2 reads YYNGEE. The CDR3 nucleotides are TGTGCCAGCAGCGCCCAGGGTGCCACCGGGGAGCTGTTTTTT. Its translation: CASSAQGATGELFF.

This rearrangement joins TRBV4-1 to TRBJ2-1; tentatively, D is TRBD1 (5 bases). V lost 1 base to trimming and J lost 6 bases, with 16 bases between them. Germline loops: CDR1 MGHRA, CDR2 YSYEKL. The CDR3 loop spans 16 amino acids. In DNA, the CDR3 is TGCGCCAGCAGCCAAGGGACATCTAGGATCTTCAATGAGCAGTTCTTC. Amino acids: CASSQGTSRIFNEQFF.

The chain carries TRBV28 and TRBJ1-2, with D possibly TRBD1 on 6 matching bases. This CDR3 is 17 amino acids long. The germline V and J ends were trimmed by 2 bases and 1 base, with 17 bases remaining between them. Germline V gives CDR1 MDHEN, CDR2 SYDVKM. The CDR3 nucleotides are TGTGCCAGCAGTTTAATAGGTACAGGGATGGGTAACTATGGCTACACCTTC. Protein product: CASSLIGTGMGNYGYTF.